This T cell receptor beta chain was observed in a study of neoadjuvant anti-PD-1 for oral cavity cancer. Study background: Patients without progression got a fourth dose around day 43.

Between the trimmed V and J ends, which lost 5 bases and 1 base, there was a span of 8 bases. This CDR3 has 13 amino acids. CDR1 is MNHNS and CDR2 is SASEGT in the germline V gene. Blood cells were analyzed directly, without culture or expansion. This table comes from immunoSEQ multiplex PCR, and its TCRdb copy is limited to in-frame clones, with some not included. The repertoire holds 11,000 to 15,000 clones, with approximately 70% as singletons. This clone has just a few counts. This chain links TRBV6-1 with TRBJ2-5; possible D gene TRBD1, 5 bases. The source was PBMCs, collected before nivolumab (anti-PD-1) treatment. The TCR comes from a person between 40 and 80 years old with oral cavity squamous cell carcinoma. The CDR3 DNA sequence: TGTGCCAGCAGTATTGACAGCCAAGAGACCCAGTACTTC. It encodes CASSIDSQETQYF.